This entry is about one TCR beta chain. From the 5' RACE reads, TCRdb called clonotypes with MiXCR, one entry per CDR3 protein. This sample yields some 900,000 distinct CDR3 sequences, of which about 12% are seen a single time; around 1.5% belongs to the top ten. This entry comes from a study of identical twins. V lost 4 bases and J lost 2, with 13 bases in between. From germline, CDR1 is SGHRS and CDR2 YFSETQ. CDR3 length: 14 residues. These same data were also listed under a study on yellow fever vaccine responses in identical twins.

This receptor was obtained from a woman in her late teens or twenties in good health. The sequenced material came from PBMCs. The chain employs TRBV5-1 and TRBJ2-7; D possibly uses TRBD1 or TRBD2 (5 bases each). The DNA of the CDR3 is TGCGCCAGCAGCGGGGGACGAAAACCCTACGAGCAGTACTTC. Translation gives CASSGGRKPYEQYF.